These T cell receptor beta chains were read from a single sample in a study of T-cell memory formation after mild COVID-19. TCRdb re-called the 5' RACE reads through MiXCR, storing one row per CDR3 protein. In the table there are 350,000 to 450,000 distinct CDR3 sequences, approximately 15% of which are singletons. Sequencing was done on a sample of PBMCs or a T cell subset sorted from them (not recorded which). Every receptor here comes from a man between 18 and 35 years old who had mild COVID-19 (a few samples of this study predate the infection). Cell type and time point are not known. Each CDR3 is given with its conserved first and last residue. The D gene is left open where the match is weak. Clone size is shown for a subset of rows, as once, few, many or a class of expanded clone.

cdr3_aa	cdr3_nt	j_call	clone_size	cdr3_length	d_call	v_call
CASSWLAGLTETQYF	TGTGCCAGCAGTTGGCTAGCGGGGCTTACAGAGACCCAGTACTTC	TRBJ2-5	-	15	TRBD2	TRBV6-1
CASSPTGGPGELFF	TGTGCCAGCAGCCCCACAGGGGGCCCCGGGGAGCTGTTTTTT	TRBJ2-2	few	14	TRBD1	TRBV7-2
CASSPRTGEGYGYTF	TGTGCCAGCAGCCCCCGGACAGGGGAGGGTTATGGCTACACCTTC	TRBJ1-2	few	15	TRBD1	TRBV7-2
CDSSIRAGTGGQPQHF	TGTGACAGTAGTATTCGGGCCGGGACAGGGGGTCAGCCCCAGCATTTT	TRBJ1-5	-	16	TRBD1	TRBV19
CASSLGDRDSGTQYF	TGTGCCAGCAGCTTGGGGGACAGGGATTCAGGGACGCAGTATTTT	TRBJ2-3	few	15	TRBD1	TRBV5-6
CASSPGTEGTEAFF	TGTGCCAGCAGCCCCGGGACAGAGGGCACTGAAGCTTTCTTT	TRBJ1-1	few	14	TRBD1	TRBV11-2
CASSPRWTDTQYF	TGTGCCAGCTCACCTAGGTGGACAGATACGCAGTATTTT	TRBJ2-3	-	13	-	TRBV18
CASSLSIFEVLGANVLTF	TGTGCCAGCAGTTTATCCATCTTCGAGGTCCTCGGGGCCAACGTCCTGACTTTC	TRBJ2-6	many	18	-	TRBV28
CATSRDLGVGQPQHF	TGTGCCACCAGCAGAGATTTGGGGGTTGGACAGCCCCAGCATTTT	TRBJ1-5	few	15	-	TRBV15
CSARVLAGGRSVGETQYF	TGCAGTGCTAGAGTACTAGCGGGGGGGCGATCCGTAGGGGAGACCCAGTACTTC	TRBJ2-5	-	18	TRBD2	TRBV20-1
CSARAGGPAEAFF	TGCAGTGCTAGAGCGGGGGGCCCGGCTGAAGCTTTCTTT	TRBJ1-1	-	13	-	TRBV20-1
CATSRGAGGFMYEQYF	TGTGCCACCAGCAGAGGAGCGGGGGGCTTCATGTACGAGCAGTACTTC	TRBJ2-7	-	16	TRBD2	TRBV15
CASSHPEQTGLGEAFF	TGCGCCAGCAGCCACCCCGAACAAACGGGGCTGGGGGAAGCTTTCTTT	TRBJ1-1	few	16	-	TRBV4-3
CASSLAFFREDTQYF	TGTGCCAGCAGCTTAGCGTTCTTCAGGGAAGATACGCAGTATTTT	TRBJ2-3	few	15	-	TRBV7-8
CASSWGAGEAFF	TGTGCCAGCAGTTGGGGGGCCGGTGAAGCTTTCTTT	TRBJ1-1	few	12	-	TRBV6-2/TRBV6-3
CASRQGYGQPQHF	TGCGCCAGCAGGCAGGGGTATGGGCAGCCCCAGCATTTT	TRBJ1-5	few	13	-	TRBV5-1
CASSLSRTEAFF	TGTGCCAGCAGCCTATCTCGGACTGAAGCTTTCTTT	TRBJ1-1	few	12	-	TRBV7-2
CATSDPDGGATDTQYF	TGTGCCACCAGTGACCCGGACGGCGGGGCGACAGATACGCAGTATTTT	TRBJ2-3	-	16	-	TRBV24-1
CASRGGRIFYSNQPQHF	TGTGCCAGCAGGGGGGGCCGTATCTTTTATAGCAATCAGCCCCAGCATTTT	TRBJ1-5	few	17	-	TRBV28
CASSYGRSGNTIYF	TGTGCCAGCAGTTACGGAAGAAGTGGAAACACCATATATTTT	TRBJ1-3	-	14	-	TRBV6-5
CASSLFSTGELFF	TGTGCCAGCAGCTTGTTCAGCACCGGGGAGCTGTTTTTT	TRBJ2-2	few	13	-	TRBV5-5
CATSRIRLAGGYEQYF	TGTGCCACCAGCAGGATCAGACTAGCGGGGGGCTACGAGCAGTACTTC	TRBJ2-7	-	16	TRBD2	TRBV15
CASSPQRDREAFF	TGTGCCAGCTCACCTCAGAGGGACCGAGAAGCTTTCTTT	TRBJ1-1	few	13	-	TRBV18
CSAPGGQGFTDTQYF	TGCAGTGCTCCCGGGGGACAGGGGTTCACAGATACGCAGTATTTT	TRBJ2-3	-	15	TRBD1	TRBV20-1
CSAESDRGNEQFF	TGCAGTGCCGAGTCCGACAGAGGGAATGAGCAGTTCTTC	TRBJ2-1	few	13	-	TRBV20-1
CAISERGAPGDTQYF	TGTGCCATCAGTGAGAGGGGGGCCCCGGGAGATACGCAGTATTTT	TRBJ2-3	-	15	-	TRBV10-3
CASLGEYNEQFF	TGTGCCAGCTTGGGAGAGTACAATGAGCAGTTCTTC	TRBJ2-1	many	12	-	TRBV6-2/TRBV6-3
CSAGGTGASPLHF	TGCAGTGCTGGGGGGACAGGGGCCTCACCCCTCCACTTT	TRBJ1-6	-	13	TRBD1	TRBV20-1
CASSLRGGDNTGELFF	TGTGCCAGCAGTTTAAGAGGGGGGGACAACACCGGGGAGCTGTTTTTT	TRBJ2-2	-	16	-	TRBV28
CASSWHRGRNTEAFF	TGTGCCAGCAGCTGGCACAGGGGTCGGAACACTGAAGCTTTCTTT	TRBJ1-1	few	15	TRBD1	TRBV7-2
CASSPGGQGATDTQYF	TGTGCCAGCAGCCCGGGGGGACAGGGGGCAACAGATACGCAGTATTTT	TRBJ2-3	-	16	TRBD1	TRBV7-9
CASSPVFDYGYTF	TGTGCCAGCAGCCCCGTTTTTGACTATGGCTACACCTTC	TRBJ1-2	-	13	-	TRBV7-9
CSVGVPPGTQYF	TGCAGCGTTGGGGTGCCACCAGGGACCCAGTACTTC	TRBJ2-5	few	12	-	TRBV29-1
CASSSPAGEETQYF	TGTGCCAGCTCCTCACCAGCAGGGGAAGAGACCCAGTACTTC	TRBJ2-5	few	14	-	TRBV18
CASRGLAGGSYEQYF	TGCGCCAGCAGGGGACTAGCGGGGGGGAGTTACGAGCAGTACTTC	TRBJ2-7	many	15	TRBD2	TRBV5-1
CASGLVSRREQYF	TGTGCTAGTGGTTTGGTAAGCAGGAGGGAGCAGTACTTC	TRBJ2-7	few	13	-	TRBV12-5
CASRRRWVVLGGYTF	TGTGCCAGCAGGCGGCGTTGGGTGGTCCTTGGGGGCTACACCTTC	TRBJ1-2	-	15	-	TRBV6-5
CASSPDYWIYNEQFF	TGTGCCAGCAGCCCGGACTACTGGATTTACAATGAGCAGTTCTTC	TRBJ2-1	few	15	-	TRBV14
CASSLGGAGTGYTF	TGTGCCAGCAGCTTAGGAGGGGCAGGGACTGGCTACACCTTC	TRBJ1-2	-	14	-	TRBV7-2
CASSLAPPGQGRDGELFF	TGCGCCAGCAGCTTGGCCCCCCCGGGACAGGGAAGAGACGGGGAGCTGTTTTTT	TRBJ2-2	few	18	TRBD1	TRBV5-1
CAWSVGRSYEQYF	TGTGCCTGGAGTGTGGGGAGATCCTACGAGCAGTACTTC	TRBJ2-7	few	13	-	TRBV30
CASSKASSRPDSGYTF	TGTGCCAGCAGCAAAGCGTCTTCTCGGCCAGATTCTGGCTACACCTTC	TRBJ1-2	-	16	-	TRBV21-1
CASSSSGGRQGGYYEQYF	TGTGCCAGCAGCTCTAGTGGTGGCAGACAGGGGGGATACTACGAGCAGTACTTC	TRBJ2-7	-	18	TRBD1	TRBV11-1
CASSSYGTESGNEQFF	TGCGCCAGCAGCTCCTACGGGACGGAGAGTGGCAATGAGCAGTTCTTC	TRBJ2-1	many	16	-	TRBV5-1
CASSPQTGASGANVLTF	TGTGCCAGCAGTCCCCAGACAGGGGCATCTGGGGCCAACGTCCTGACTTTC	TRBJ2-6	-	17	TRBD1	TRBV6-5
CASTPDTYGYTF	TGTGCCAGTACCCCGGACACCTATGGCTACACCTTC	TRBJ1-2	-	12	-	TRBV19
CATSRAGLETQYF	TGTGCCACCAGTCGGGCAGGGTTGGAGACCCAGTACTTC	TRBJ2-5	-	13	-	TRBV24-1
CASSQEFGWGFSEAFF	TGCGCCAGCAGCCAAGAATTCGGATGGGGGTTCTCTGAAGCTTTCTTT	TRBJ1-1	-	16	-	TRBV4-3
CAISGDRDRAPYSPLHF	TGTGCCATCAGTGGAGACCGGGACAGGGCTCCGTATTCACCCCTCCACTTT	TRBJ1-6	few	17	TRBD1	TRBV10-3
CASTPRVLYNEQFF	TGTGCCAGCACCCCCAGGGTCCTCTACAATGAGCAGTTCTTC	TRBJ2-1	-	14	-	TRBV6-2/TRBV6-3
CASSYGGRIYEQYF	TGTGCCAGCAGTTACGGGGGCAGAATATACGAGCAGTACTTC	TRBJ2-7	-	14	-	TRBV6-5